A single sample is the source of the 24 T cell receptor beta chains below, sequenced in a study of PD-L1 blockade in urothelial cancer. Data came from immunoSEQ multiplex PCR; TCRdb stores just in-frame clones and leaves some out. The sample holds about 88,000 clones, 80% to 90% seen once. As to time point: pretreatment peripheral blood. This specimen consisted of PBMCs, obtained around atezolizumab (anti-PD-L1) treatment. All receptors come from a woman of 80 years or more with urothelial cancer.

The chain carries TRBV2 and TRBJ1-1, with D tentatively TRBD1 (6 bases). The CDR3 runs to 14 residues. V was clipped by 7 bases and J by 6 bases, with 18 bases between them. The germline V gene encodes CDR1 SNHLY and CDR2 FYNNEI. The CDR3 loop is CASTLGGGLAEAFF. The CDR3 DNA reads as TGTGCCAGCACCCTAGGGGGGGGTCTCGCTGAAGCTTTCTTT.

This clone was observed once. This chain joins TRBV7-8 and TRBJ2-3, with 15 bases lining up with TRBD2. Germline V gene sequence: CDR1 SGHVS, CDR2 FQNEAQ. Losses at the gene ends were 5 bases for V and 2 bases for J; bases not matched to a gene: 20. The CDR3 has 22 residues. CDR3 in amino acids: CASSPAPGLAGGYSRPTDTQYF. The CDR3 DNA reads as TGTGCCAGCAGCCCAGCCCCGGGACTAGCGGGAGGCTATTCGAGACCCACAGATACGCAGTATTTT.

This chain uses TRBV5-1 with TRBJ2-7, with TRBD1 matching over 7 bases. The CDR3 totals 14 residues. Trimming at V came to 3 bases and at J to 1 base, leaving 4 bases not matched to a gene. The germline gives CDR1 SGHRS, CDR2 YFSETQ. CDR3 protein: CASSYEGASYEQYF. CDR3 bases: TGCGCCAGCAGCTACGAGGGGGCATCCTACGAGCAGTACTTC.

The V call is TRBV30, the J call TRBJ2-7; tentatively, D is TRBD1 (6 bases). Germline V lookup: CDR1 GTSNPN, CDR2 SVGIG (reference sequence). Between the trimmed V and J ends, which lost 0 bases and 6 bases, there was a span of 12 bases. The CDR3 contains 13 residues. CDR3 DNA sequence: TGTGCCTGGAGTGTACCAGGGGCGGGCGAGCAGTACTTC. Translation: CAWSVPGAGEQYF.

The DNA of the CDR3 is TGTGCCAGCAGCCAAGGGGCGGGAGCTGGCACAGATACGCAGTATTTT. Translated, it gives CASSQGAGAGTDTQYF. J is TRBJ2-3 and V is TRBV4-2; 7 nucleotides match TRBD2. V gave up 1 base and J gave up 1 base; unmatched junction bases: 5. This CDR3 has 16 amino acids. Germline V gene lookup returns CDR1 LGHNA and CDR2 YNFKEQ.

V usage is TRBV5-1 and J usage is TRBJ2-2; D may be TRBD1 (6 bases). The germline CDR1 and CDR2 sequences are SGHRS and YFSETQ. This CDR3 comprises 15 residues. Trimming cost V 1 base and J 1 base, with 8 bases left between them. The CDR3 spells CASSLQGQNTGELFF. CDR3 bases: TGCGCCAGCAGCTTGCAGGGGCAGAACACCGGGGAGCTGTTTTTT.

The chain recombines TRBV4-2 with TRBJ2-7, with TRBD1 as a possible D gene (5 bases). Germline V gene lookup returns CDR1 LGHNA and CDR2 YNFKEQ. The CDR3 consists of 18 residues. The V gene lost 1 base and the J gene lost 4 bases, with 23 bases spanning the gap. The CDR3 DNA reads TGTGCCAGCAGCCAAGTCGGAATAAGGACATCGGAGTATTACGAGCAGTACTTC. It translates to CASSQVGIRTSEYYEQYF.

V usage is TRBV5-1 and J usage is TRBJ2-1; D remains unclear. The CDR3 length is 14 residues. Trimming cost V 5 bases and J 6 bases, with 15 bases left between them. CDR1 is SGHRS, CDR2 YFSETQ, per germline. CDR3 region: CASRSAVVSNEQFF. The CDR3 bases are TGCGCCAGCAGGAGTGCGGTAGTATCCAATGAGCAGTTCTTC.

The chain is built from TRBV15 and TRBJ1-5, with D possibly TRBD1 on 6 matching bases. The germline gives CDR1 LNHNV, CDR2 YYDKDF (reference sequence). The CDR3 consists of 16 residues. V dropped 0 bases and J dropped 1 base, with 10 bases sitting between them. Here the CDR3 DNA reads TGTGCCACCAGCAGAGAGTATGGACAGAGCAATCAGCCCCAGCATTTT. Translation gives CATSREYGQSNQPQHF. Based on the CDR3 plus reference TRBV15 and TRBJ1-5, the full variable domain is DAMVIQNPRYQVTQFGKPVTLSCSQTLNHNVMYWYQQKSSQAPKLLFHYYDKDFNNEADTPDNFQSRRPNTSFCFLDIRSPGLGDTAMYLCATSREYGQSNQPQHFGDGTRLSIL.

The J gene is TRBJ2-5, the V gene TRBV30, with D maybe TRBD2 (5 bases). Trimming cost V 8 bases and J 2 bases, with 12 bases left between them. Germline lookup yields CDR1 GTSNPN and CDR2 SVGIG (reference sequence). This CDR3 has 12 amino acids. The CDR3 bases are TGTGCCGCGGAGCGGAGACAAGAGACCCAGTACTTC. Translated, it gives CAAERRQETQYF.

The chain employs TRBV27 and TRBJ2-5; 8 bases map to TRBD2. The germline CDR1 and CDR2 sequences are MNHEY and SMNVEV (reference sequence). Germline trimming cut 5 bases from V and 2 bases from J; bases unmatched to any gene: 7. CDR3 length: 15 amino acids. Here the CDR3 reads CASSRRGGRQETQYF. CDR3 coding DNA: TGTGCCAGCAGTCGTCGGGGGGGGCGGCAAGAGACCCAGTACTTC.

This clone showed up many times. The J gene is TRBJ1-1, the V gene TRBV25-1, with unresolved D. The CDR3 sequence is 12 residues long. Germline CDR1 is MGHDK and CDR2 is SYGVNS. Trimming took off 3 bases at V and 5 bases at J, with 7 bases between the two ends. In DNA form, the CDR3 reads TGTGCCAGCAGTGACCCGGGTACTGAAGCTTTCTTT. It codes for CASSDPGTEAFF. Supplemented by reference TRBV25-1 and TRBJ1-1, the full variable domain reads EADIYQTPRYLVIGTGKKITLECSQTMGHDKMYWYQQDPGMELHLIHYSYGVNSTEKGDLSSESTVSRIRTEHFPLTLESARPSHTSQYLCASSDPGTEAFFGQGTRLTVV.

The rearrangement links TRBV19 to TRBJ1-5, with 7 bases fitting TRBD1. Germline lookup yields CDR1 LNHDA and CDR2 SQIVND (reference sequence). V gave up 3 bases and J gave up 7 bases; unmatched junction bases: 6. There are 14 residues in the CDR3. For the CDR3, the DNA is TGTGCCAGTAGTATCTCGAGGGGGCGGCAGCCCCAGCATTTT. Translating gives CASSISRGRQPQHF. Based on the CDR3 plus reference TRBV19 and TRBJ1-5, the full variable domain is DGGITQSPKYLFRKEGQNVTLSCEQNLNHDAMYWYRQDPGQGLRLIYYSQIVNDFQKGDIAEGYSVSREKKESFPLTVTSAQKNPTAFYLCASSISRGRQPQHFGDGTRLSIL.

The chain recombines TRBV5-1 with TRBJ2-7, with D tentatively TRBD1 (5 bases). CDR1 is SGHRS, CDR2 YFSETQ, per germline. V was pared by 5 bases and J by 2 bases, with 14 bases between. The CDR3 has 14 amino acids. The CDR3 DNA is TGCGCCAGCAGGGCGGCCCAGGGAACCTACGAGCAGTACTTC. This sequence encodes CASRAAQGTYEQYF.

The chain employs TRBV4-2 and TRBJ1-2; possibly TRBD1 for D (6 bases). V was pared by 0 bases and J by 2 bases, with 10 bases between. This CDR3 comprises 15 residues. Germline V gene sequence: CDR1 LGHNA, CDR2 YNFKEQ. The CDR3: CASSQDGGGNYGYTF. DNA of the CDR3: TGTGCCAGCAGCCAAGACGGGGGGGGCAACTATGGCTACACCTTC.

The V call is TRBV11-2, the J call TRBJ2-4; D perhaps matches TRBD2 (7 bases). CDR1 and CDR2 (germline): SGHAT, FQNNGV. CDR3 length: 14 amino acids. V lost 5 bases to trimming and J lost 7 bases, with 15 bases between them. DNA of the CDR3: TGTGCCAGCAGCCCCGGGGGGACACGCAACATTCAGTACTTC. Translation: CASSPGGTRNIQYF.

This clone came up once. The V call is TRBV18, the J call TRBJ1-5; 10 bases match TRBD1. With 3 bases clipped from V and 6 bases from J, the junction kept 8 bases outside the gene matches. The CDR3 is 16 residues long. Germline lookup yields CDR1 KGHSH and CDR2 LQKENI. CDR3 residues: CASSPLDRGTPQPQHF. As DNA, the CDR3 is TGTGCCAGCTCACCCCTGGACAGGGGGACCCCTCAGCCCCAGCATTTT.

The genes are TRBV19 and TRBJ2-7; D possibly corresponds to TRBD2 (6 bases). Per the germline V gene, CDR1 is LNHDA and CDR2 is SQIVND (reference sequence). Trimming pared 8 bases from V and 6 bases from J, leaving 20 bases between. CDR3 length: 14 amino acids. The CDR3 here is CASRPPGLDPEQYF. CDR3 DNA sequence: TGTGCCAGTCGACCTCCGGGACTGGATCCCGAGCAGTACTTC.

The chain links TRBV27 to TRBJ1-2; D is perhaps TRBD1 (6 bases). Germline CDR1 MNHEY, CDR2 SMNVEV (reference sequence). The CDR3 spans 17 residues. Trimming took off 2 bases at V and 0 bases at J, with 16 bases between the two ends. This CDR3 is CASSLTLHRGTNYGYTF. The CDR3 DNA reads TGTGCCAGCAGTTTAACCCTCCATAGGGGGACTAACTATGGCTACACCTTC.

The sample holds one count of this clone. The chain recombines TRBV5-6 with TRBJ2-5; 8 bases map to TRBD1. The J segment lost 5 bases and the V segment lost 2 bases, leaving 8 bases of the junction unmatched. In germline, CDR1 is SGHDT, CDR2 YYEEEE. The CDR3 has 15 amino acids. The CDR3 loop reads CASSFERTGRETQYF. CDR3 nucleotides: TGTGCCAGCAGCTTCGAAAGGACAGGGAGGGAGACCCAGTACTTC.

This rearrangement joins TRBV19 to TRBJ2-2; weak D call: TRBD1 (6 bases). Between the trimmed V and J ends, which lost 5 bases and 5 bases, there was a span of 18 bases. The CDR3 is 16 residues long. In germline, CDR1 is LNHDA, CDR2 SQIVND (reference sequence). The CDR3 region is CASSPPGQGRTGELFF. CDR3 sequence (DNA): TGTGCCAGTAGTCCCCCCGGGCAGGGGAGAACCGGGGAGCTGTTTTTT.

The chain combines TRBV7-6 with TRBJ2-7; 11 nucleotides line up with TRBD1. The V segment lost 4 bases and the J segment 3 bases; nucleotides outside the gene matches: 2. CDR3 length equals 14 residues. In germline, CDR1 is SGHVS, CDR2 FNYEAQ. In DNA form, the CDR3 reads TGTGCCAGCAGCTCCGGGACAGGGGGCTACGAGCAGTACTTC. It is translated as CASSSGTGGYEQYF.

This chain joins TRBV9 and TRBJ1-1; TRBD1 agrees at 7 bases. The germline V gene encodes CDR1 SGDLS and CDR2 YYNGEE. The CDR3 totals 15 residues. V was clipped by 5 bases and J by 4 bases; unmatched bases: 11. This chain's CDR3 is CASRPLRNRGTEAFF. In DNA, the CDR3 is TGTGCCAGCAGACCCCTGAGGAACAGGGGCACTGAAGCTTTCTTT.

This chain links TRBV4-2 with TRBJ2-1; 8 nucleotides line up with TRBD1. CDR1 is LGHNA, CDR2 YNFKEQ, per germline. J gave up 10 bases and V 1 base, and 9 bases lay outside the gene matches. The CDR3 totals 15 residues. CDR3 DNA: TGTGCCAGCAGCCAAGGGGACGGACAGGGTCAAGAGCAGTTCTTC. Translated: CASSQGDGQGQEQFF.